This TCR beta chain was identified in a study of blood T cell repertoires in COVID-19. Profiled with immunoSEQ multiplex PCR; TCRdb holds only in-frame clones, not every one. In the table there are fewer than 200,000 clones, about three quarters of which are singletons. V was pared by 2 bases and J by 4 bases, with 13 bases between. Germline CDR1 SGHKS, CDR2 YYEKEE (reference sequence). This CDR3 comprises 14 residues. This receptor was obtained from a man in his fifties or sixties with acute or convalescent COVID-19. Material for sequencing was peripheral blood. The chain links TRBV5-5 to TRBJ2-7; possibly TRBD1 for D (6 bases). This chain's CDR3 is CASSLQQGYYEQYF. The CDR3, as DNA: TGTGCCAGCAGCTTACAACAGGGATATTACGAGCAGTACTTC.